The 8 T cell receptor beta chains reported below all come from one sample, sequenced in a study of T-cell reconstitution after alpha-beta-depleted transplantation in children (dated by TCRdb to 2016 to 2017). Library prep was done by PCR. TCRdb lists the instrument as Illumina HiSeq 2500. Molecular barcoding was employed in the preparation of TCR libraries, with unique molecular identifiers being used to normalize TCRbeta repertoire quantification. TCRdb reworked the public reads: Q25 trimming with fastp, MiXCR clone assembly, productive beta chains retained. Every entry covers one CDR3 protein and lists the most common genes and DNA from its rows. The sample includes about 240,000 distinct CDR3 sequences, with about 12% observed a single time. Clones ranked in the top ten supply 2% to 3% of the sample. The specimen comprised PBMCs from the stem cell graft donor, sampled from the stem cell graft. These receptors were taken from a human donor who donated a stem cell graft to a child with acute lymphoblastic leukemia.

This clonotype has ten or more counts. The gene calls are TRBV5-1 and TRBJ1-2; 10 nucleotides match TRBD1. Germline V gene lookup returns CDR1 SGHRS and CDR2 YFSETQ. V trimming: 3 bases; J trimming: 6 bases; junction bases outside the gene matches: 2. The CDR3 is 13 residues long. Written as DNA, the CDR3 is TGCGCCAGCAGCTCCGGACAGGGGGATGGCTACACCTTC. It specifies CASSSGQGDGYTF.

This clonotype was seen ten or more times. The chain joins TRBV20-1 to TRBJ2-4; D may be TRBD1 (6 bases). The CDR3 spans 15 residues. CDR1 and CDR2 from the germline V gene are DFQATT and SNEGSKA (reference sequence). The V and J ends lost 3 bases and 0 bases respectively, with 12 bases between them. Here the CDR3 DNA reads TGCAGTGCTAGTACAGGGCTTTTAGCCAAAAACATTCAGTACTTC. This gives the protein CSASTGLLAKNIQYF.

This clonotype was seen repeatedly, ten times or more. The chain recombines TRBV2 with TRBJ1-1; perhaps TRBD1 as D (5 bases). The CDR3 is 14 amino acids. The V gene lost 1 base and the J gene lost 2 bases, with 8 bases spanning the gap. Per germline, CDR1 SNHLY and CDR2 FYNNEI. Here the CDR3 DNA reads TGTGCCAGCAGTGAAGGCAGGGTTAACACTGAAGCTTTCTTT. Amino acid sequence: CASSEGRVNTEAFF.

With regard to this clonotype: This may come from a read error, since a much larger clone is one base off. This chain joins TRBV18 and TRBJ2-7; the D gene is possibly TRBD1 (5 bases). V was shortened by 1 base and J by 6 bases, with 10 bases between the two germline ends. CDR1 KGHSH and CDR2 LQKENI come from the germline V gene. The CDR3 runs to 13 residues. CDR3 DNA sequence: TGTGCCAGCTCACCACGGGAAAGGGGCGAGCAGTACTTC. Protein product: CASSPRERGEQYF.

In its sample, this clonotype was seen many times. The chain is built from TRBV5-5 and TRBJ2-1; D might be TRBD2 (5 bases). This CDR3 has 13 residues. The V gene lost 0 bases and the J gene lost 7 bases, with 8 bases spanning the gap. The V gene's germline CDR1 is SGHKS and CDR2 YYEKEE (reference sequence). CDR3: CASSLESGNEQFF. CDR3 coding DNA: TGTGCCAGCAGCTTGGAGTCGGGAAATGAGCAGTTCTTC. Full variable domain (missing parts from reference TRBV5-5 and TRBJ2-1): DAGVTQSPTHLIKTRGQQVTLRCSPISGHKSVSWYQQVLGQGPQFIFQYYEKEERGRGNFPDRFSARQFPNYSSELNVNALLLGDSALYLCASSLESGNEQFFGPGTRLTVL.

This clonotype was counted once. The rearrangement links TRBV7-6 to TRBJ2-7, with 7 nucleotides matching TRBD1. The V and J ends lost 5 bases and 3 bases, in that order; junction bases with no gene match: 4. This CDR3 is built from 13 residues. From germline, CDR1 is SGHVS and CDR2 FNYEAQ. This CDR3 is CASSLDRIYEQYF. CDR3 DNA sequence: TGTGCCAGCAGCCTGGACAGGATCTACGAGCAGTACTTC.

This clonotype was recorded at least ten times. This chain uses TRBV6-1 with TRBJ2-1; a weak D match, TRBD1 (6 bases). The germline V gene encodes CDR1 MNHNS and CDR2 SASEGT. The CDR3 totals 14 residues. V lost 6 bases and J lost 5, with 14 bases in between. CDR3 coding DNA: TGTGCCAGCAGCCCGAGGGGGAACGACAATGAGCAGTTCTTC. Its translation: CASSPRGNDNEQFF.

This clonotype has a count of ten or more. The chain links TRBV9 to TRBJ2-6, with a weak D call TRBD2 (6 bases). Germline CDR1 reads SGDLS; CDR2 reads YYNGEE. V dropped 0 bases and J dropped 0 bases, with 7 bases sitting between them. The CDR3 contains 16 residues. In nucleotides, the CDR3 is TGTGCCAGCAGCGTAGTGGGGGGCTCTGGGGCCAACGTCCTGACTTTC. Its protein is CASSVVGGSGANVLTF.